Here is one TCR beta chain with its context. What it binds is unknown. cDNA synthesis used the whole RNA isolate, giving expressed TCRB sequences. Produced via immunoSEQ multiplex PCR; TCRdb's table is partial and in-frame only. Of just over 600,000 clones listed, 15% to 18% are singletons. The data are from a study of beta chain features in type 1 diabetes. Study-wide context: Cell yields, age and gender were similar between patients and healthy donors.

Notes on the study in general: The similarity of naive, central memory and Treg TCRB repertoires appeared greater among patients than among healthy donors. Since sequencing was performed on cDNA, cells with high TCR expression could be over-represented.

Via CD45RO/CCR7/CD25/CD127/CD95/CD27, cells of the CD4+ naive, central memory, regulatory and stem cell-like memory subsets were sorted. The sequence derives from a man aged 18 to 35 in good health. Specimen: naive CD4+ T cells from blood.

The CDR3: CASSLGMPVSSYNEQFF. The DNA of the CDR3 is TGTGCCAGCAGTTTGGGGATGCCGGTAAGCTCCTACAATGAGCAGTTCTTC. The rearrangement links TRBV28 to TRBJ2-1, with D uncertain. The CDR3 is made up of 17 amino acids. In germline, CDR1 is MDHEN, CDR2 SYDVKM. Deletions cut 3 bases from V and 0 bases from J, with 15 bases between.